This entry describes one T cell receptor (beta chain). In the authors' workflow: Amplification with reference gene primers provided the estimates of nucleated cell counts. The repertoire was sequenced with immunoSEQ multiplex PCR; TCRdb's copy has only in-frame clones and lacks some. The V and J calls and clone size were taken over from that table, and D and trimming were inferred from the DNA. The data show around 270,000 clones, with approximately 86% seen just once and about 9.8% held by the top ten. The data were obtained in a study of blood T cell repertoires in COVID-19. Study summary: Specimens from acute and convalescent COVID-19 originated in the United States, Italy and Spain. The cDNA or gDNA used as material had been derived from T cells, B-cell-depleted T cells, or PBMCs.

The CDR3 is made up of 16 amino acids. The V gene end was trimmed by 5 bases and the J gene end by 5 bases; junction bases not matched to a gene: 7. Germline CDR1 and CDR2: SGHAT and FQNNGV. This chain uses TRBV11-2 with TRBJ2-5; 14 nucleotides align to TRBD2. Sequencing was carried out using peripheral blood. The clonotype comes from a man aged 40-49 years who had recovered from COVID-19. This CDR3 is CASSPGLAGGRETQYF. The CDR3 DNA follows: TGTGCCAGCAGCCCCGGACTAGCGGGGGGCCGGGAGACCCAGTACTTC.